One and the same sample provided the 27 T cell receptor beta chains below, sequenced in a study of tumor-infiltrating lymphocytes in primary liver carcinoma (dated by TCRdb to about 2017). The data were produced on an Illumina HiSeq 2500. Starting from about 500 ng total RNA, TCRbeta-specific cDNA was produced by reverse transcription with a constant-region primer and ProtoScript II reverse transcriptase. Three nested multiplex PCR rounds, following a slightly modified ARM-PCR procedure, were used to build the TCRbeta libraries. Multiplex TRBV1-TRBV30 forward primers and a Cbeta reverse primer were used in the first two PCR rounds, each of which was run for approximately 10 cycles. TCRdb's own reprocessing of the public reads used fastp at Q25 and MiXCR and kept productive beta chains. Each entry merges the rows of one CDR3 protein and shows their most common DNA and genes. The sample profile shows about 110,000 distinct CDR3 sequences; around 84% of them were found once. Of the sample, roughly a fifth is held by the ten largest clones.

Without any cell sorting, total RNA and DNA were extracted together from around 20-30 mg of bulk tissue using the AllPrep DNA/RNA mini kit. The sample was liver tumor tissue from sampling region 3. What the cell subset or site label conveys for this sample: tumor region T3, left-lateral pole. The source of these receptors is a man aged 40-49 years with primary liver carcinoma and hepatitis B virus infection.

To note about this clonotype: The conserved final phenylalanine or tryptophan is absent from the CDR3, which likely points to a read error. CDR3 nucleotide sequence: TGTGCCAGCAGCTCGAGGACAGGGCCCTACGAGCAGTACTAC. This encodes CASSSRTGPYEQYY. The chain is built from TRBV5-6 and TRBJ2-7, with 8 bases that match TRBD1. CDR1 is SGHDT, CDR2 YYEEEE, per germline. The V segment lost 3 bases and the J segment 2 bases; nucleotides outside the gene matches: 4. The CDR3 is 14 residues long.

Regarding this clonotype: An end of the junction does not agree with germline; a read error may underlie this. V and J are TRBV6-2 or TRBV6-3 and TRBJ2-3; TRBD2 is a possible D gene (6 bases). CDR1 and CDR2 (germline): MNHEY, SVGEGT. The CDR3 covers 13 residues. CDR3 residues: CACSLALADTQYF. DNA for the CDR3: TGCGCCTGCAGTCTAGCGTTGGCAGATACGCAGTATTTT.

CDR3 bases: TGTGCCAGCAGTTACAGCCTCGTCAGCATGAATACAGAAGCTTTCTTT. This gives the protein CASSYSLVSMNTEAFF. The chain carries TRBV6-6 and TRBJ1-1; D unclear. Trimming left V 2 bases short and J 8 bases short, with 21 bases between. CDR3 length equals 16 residues. Germline V gives CDR1 MNHNY, CDR2 SVGAGI (reference sequence).

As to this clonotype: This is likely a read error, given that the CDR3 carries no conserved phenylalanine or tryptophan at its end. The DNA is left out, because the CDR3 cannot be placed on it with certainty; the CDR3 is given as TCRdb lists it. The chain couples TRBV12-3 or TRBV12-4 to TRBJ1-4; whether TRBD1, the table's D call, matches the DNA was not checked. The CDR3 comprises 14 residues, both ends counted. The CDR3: CDSGGTGNRNGLFL.

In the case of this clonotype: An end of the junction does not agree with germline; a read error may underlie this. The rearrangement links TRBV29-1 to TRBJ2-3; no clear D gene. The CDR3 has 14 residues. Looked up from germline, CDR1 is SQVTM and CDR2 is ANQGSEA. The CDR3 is CRAPGVLLTDTQYF. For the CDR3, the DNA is TGTAGGGCCCCCGGAGTCCTCCTCACAGATACGCAGTATTTT.

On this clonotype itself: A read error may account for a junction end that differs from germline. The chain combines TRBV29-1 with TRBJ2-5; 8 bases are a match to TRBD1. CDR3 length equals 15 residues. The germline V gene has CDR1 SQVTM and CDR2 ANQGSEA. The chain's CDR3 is CIVEPVRGRQETRYF. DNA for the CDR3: TGCATCGTTGAGCCCGTCAGGGGGCGGCAAGAGACCCGGTACTTC.

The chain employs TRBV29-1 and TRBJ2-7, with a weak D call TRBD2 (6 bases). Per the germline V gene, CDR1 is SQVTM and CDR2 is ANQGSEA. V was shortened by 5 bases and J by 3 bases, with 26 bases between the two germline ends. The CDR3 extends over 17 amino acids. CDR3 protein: CSVPGGSTSGNLYEQYF. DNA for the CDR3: TGCAGCGTTCCGGGCGGGTCGACTAGTGGAAACCTCTACGAGCAGTACTTC.

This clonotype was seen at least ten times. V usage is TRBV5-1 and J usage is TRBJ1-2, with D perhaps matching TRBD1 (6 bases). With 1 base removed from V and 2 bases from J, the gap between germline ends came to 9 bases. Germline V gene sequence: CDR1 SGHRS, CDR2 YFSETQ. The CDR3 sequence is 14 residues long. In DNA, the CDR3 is TGCGCCAGCAGCTTGACAGGGCCCAACTATGGCTACACCTTC. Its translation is CASSLTGPNYGYTF.

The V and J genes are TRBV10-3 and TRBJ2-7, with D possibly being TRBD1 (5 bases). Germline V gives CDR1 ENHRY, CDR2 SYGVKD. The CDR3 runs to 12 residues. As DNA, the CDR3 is TGTATCATCAGTGGGCAGGGCTACGAGCAGTACTTC. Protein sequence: CIISGQGYEQYF.

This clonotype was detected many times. The CDR3 DNA reads as TGCGCCAGCAGCGAATTAGGGGTTACGAACACTGAAGCTTTCTTT. It specifies CASSELGVTNTEAFF. The chain recombines TRBV5-1 with TRBJ1-1; TRBD1 might be the D (5 bases). The CDR3 extends over 15 amino acids. The ends were cut back, 4 bases at V and 1 base at J, with 14 bases in the middle. The germline V gene encodes CDR1 SGHRS and CDR2 YFSETQ.

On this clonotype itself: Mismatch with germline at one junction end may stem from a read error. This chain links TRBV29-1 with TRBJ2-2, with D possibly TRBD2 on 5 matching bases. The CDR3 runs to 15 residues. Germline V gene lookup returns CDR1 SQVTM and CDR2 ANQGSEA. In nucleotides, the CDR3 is TGCAGCGTTGCGGGGAGTGTAGGGCTAACCGAGGAGCTGTTTTTT. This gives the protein CSVAGSVGLTEELFF.

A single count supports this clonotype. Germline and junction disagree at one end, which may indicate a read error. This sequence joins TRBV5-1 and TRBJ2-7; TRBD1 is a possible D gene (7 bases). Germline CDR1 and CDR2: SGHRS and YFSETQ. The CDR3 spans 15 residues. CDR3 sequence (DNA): TGCACCAGCAGCTTTTCAGGGGGGTTTCAGGCCGAGCAGTACTTC. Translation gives CTSSFSGGFQAEQYF.

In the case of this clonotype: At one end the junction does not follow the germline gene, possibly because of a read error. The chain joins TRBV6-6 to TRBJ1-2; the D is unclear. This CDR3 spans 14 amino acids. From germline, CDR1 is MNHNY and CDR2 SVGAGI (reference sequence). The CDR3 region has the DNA TGTGCCAACACCACGGGTCCCAGGAACTATGACTACACCTTC. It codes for CANTTGPRNYDYTF.

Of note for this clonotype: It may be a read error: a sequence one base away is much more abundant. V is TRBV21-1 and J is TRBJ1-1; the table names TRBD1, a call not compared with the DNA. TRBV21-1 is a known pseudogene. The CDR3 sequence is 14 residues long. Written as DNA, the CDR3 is TGTGCCAGCTGGGACAGGGAGAGGGGCACTGAAGCTTTCTTT. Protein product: CASWDRERGTEAFF.

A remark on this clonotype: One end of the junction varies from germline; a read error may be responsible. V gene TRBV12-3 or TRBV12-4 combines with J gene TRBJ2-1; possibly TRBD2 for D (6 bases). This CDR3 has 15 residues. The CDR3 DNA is TGTGCCAGCAGTTTCGCGGGAACATCCTACAATGAGCAGCTCTTC. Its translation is CASSFAGTSYNEQLF.

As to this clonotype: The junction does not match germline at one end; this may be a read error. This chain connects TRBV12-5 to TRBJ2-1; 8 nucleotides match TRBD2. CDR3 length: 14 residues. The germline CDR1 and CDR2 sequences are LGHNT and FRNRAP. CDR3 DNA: TGTGCTAATGGTTCAAGCGGGAGCGTCTATGAGCAGTTCTTC. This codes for CANGSSGSVYEQFF.

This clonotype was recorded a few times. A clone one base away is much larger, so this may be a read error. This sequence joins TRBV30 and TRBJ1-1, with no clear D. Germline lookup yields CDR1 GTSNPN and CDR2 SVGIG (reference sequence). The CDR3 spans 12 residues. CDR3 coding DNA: TGTGTCTGGAGACGTTTGAACACTGAAGCTTTCTTT. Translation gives CVWRRLNTEAFF.

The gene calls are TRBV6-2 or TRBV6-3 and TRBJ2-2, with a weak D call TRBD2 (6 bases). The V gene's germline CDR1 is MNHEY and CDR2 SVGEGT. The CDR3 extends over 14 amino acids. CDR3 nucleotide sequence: TGTGCTAGCTGTTACTCTAGCGAAACCGGGGAGCTGTTTTTT. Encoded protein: CASCYSSETGELFF.

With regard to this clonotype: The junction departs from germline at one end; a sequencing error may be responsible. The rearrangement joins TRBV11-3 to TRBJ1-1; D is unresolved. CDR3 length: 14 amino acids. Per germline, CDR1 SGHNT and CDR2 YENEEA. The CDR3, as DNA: TGTGCCAGCAGCTTAGGTGGAGGGAACACTGGAGCTTTCTTT. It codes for CASSLGGGNTGAFF.

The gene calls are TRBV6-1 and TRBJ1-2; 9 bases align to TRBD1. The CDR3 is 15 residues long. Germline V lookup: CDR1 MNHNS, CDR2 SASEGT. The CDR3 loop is CVGIVSGTGSDVYTF. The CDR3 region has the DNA TGTGTCGGCATAGTTTCCGGGACAGGGTCTGACGTCTACACCTTC.

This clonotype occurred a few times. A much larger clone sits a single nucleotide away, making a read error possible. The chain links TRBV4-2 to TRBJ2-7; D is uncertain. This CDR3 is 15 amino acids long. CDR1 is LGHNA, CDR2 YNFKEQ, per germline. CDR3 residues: CASGQGTGSQYGQYF. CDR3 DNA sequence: TGTGCCAGCGGCCAAGGCACCGGGTCTCAGTACGGGCAGTACTTC.

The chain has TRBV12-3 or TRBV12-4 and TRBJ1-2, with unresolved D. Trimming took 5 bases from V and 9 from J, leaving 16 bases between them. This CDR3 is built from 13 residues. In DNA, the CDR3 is TGTGCCAGCAGTAATCTCGACATGGATAGCTACACCTTC. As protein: CASSNLDMDSYTF.

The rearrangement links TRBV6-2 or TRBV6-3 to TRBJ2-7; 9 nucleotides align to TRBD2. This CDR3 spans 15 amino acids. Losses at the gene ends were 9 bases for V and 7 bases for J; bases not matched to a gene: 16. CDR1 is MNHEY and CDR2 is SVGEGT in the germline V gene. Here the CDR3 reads CASGTPTSGGYEQYF. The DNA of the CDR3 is TGTGCCAGTGGCACTCCGACTAGCGGAGGGTATGAGCAGTACTTC.

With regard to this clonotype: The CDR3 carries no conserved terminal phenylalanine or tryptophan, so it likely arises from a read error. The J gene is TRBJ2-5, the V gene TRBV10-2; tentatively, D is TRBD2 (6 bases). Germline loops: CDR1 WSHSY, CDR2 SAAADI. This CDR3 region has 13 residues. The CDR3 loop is CTSSVRRAETQYL. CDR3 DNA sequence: TGCACCAGCAGTGTAAGGAGGGCAGAGACCCAGTACCTC.

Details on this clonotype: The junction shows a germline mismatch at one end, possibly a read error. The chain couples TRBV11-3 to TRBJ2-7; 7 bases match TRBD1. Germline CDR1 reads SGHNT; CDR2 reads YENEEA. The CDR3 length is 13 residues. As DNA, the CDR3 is TGTGTCGGCAGCGTGGGACAGTCCTATGAGCAGTACTTC. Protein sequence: CVGSVGQSYEQYF.

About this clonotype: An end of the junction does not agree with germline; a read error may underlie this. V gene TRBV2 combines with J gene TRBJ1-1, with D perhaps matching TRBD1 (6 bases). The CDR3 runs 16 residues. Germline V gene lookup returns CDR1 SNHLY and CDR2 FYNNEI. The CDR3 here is CASSDPRRGMYTGAFF. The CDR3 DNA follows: TGTGCCAGCAGTGATCCCCGCAGGGGCATGTACACTGGAGCTTTCTTT.

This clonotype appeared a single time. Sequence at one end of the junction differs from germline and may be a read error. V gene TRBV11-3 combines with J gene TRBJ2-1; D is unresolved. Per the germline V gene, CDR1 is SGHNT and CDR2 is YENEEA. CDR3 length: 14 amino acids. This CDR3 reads CTSTLGVSNNEQFF. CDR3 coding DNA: TGTACCAGCACCTTAGGCGTCTCGAACAATGAGCAATTCTTC.